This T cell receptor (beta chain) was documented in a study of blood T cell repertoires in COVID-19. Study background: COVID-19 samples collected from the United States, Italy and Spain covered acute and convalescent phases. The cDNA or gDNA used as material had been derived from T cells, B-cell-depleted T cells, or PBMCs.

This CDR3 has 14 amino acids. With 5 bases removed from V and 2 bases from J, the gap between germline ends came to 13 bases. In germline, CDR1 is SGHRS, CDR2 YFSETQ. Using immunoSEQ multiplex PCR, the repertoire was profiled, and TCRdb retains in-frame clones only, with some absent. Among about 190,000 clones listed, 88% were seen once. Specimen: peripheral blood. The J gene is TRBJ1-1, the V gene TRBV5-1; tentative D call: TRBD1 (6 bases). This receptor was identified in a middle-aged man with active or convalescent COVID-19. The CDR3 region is CASRNGQINTEAFF. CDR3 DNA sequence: TGCGCCAGCAGGAACGGACAGATAAACACTGAAGCTTTCTTT.